This passage covers 30 T cell receptor beta chains from one sample sequenced in a study of regulatory T cells in long-lasting Graves disease. The time point: newly diagnosed GD, antithyroid drugs for less than 3 months. RNA from PBMCs was the source of the TCR library. Arm-PCR of CDR3 regions and iRepertoire HTBI primers were used to build TCR beta libraries. One entry per CDR3 protein results from TCRdb running MiXCR on the multiplex PCR reads. The sample has 560,000 or so distinct CDR3 sequences, about 16% seen once. This sample also belongs to another study, concerning T cells in Graves' hyperthyroidism and ophthalmopathy.

The sequencing used peripheral blood mononuclear cells (PBMCs), collected at new diagnosis, from a patient treated with antithyroid drugs. The receptors derive from a young man with Graves disease.

This clonotype appeared many times. The genes are TRBV2 and TRBJ1-6; TRBD1 might be the D (5 bases). The germline V gene encodes CDR1 SNHLY and CDR2 FYNNEI. The CDR3 consists of 14 residues. Trimming pared 5 bases from V and 6 bases from J, leaving 11 bases between. The CDR3 nucleotides read TGTGCCAGCAGTACCCAGGGTCGTAATTCACCCCTCCACTTT. Translation: CASSTQGRNSPLHF.

The chain recombines TRBV5-1 with TRBJ2-5; the D call may be TRBD1 or TRBD2 (6 bases each). Trimming took 4 bases from V and 3 from J, leaving 13 bases between them. CDR1 and CDR2 (germline): SGHRS, YFSETQ. The length of the CDR3 is 14 residues. The CDR3 DNA is TGCGCCAGCAGCCCGTCGGGGGCGGAAGAGACCCAGTACTTC. Encoded protein: CASSPSGAEETQYF.

This chain connects TRBV4-1 to TRBJ1-2; TRBD1 aligns across 8 bases. V shed 4 bases and J 2 bases; nucleotides not matched to a gene: 15. The CDR3 has 18 residues. Germline lookup yields CDR1 MGHRA and CDR2 YSYEKL. The CDR3 spells CASSLAILRTGNNYGYTF. As DNA, the CDR3 is TGCGCCAGCAGCCTTGCAATTCTGAGGACAGGGAACAACTATGGCTACACCTTC.

This clonotype showed up many times. V is TRBV5-5 and J is TRBJ2-2; unclear D gene. Germline V gene sequence: CDR1 SGHKS, CDR2 YYEKEE (reference sequence). CDR3 size: 13 residues. V was shortened by 6 bases and J by 5 bases, with 11 bases between the two germline ends. CDR3 nucleotides: TGTGCCAGCACTCTTGCGGTAACCGGGGAGCTGTTTTTT. This sequence encodes CASTLAVTGELFF.

In its sample, this clonotype was seen many times. This chain connects TRBV2 to TRBJ2-5; D gene ambiguous. Between the trimmed V and J ends, which lost 7 bases and 4 bases, there was a span of 10 bases. The CDR3 has 12 amino acids. Germline CDR1 SNHLY, CDR2 FYNNEI. CDR3 amino acids: CASKLSTETQYF. CDR3 in DNA: TGTGCCAGCAAGCTGAGCACAGAGACCCAGTACTTC.

Ten or more counts support this clonotype. The chain carries TRBV3-1 and TRBJ2-1; 12 bases line up with TRBD2. With V trimmed by 4 bases and J by 13 bases, 11 bases remained unmatched. There are 15 residues in the CDR3. The V gene's germline CDR1 is LGHDT and CDR2 YNNKEL (reference sequence). The CDR3 protein is CASSRPSSGRASQFF. The CDR3, as DNA: TGTGCCAGCAGCCGACCCTCTAGCGGGAGGGCCTCTCAGTTCTTC.

This clonotype was recorded many times. The J gene is TRBJ1-1, the V gene TRBV7-9; D might be TRBD1 (5 bases). The CDR3 length is 12 residues. From germline, CDR1 is SEHNR and CDR2 FQNEAQ (reference sequence). Trimming took 6 bases from V and 3 from J, leaving 8 bases between them. CDR3 nucleotides: TGTGCCAGCAGAGGGACGGACACTGAAGCTTTCTTT. Translated: CASRGTDTEAFF.

This clonotype has at least ten counts. The chain has TRBV7-2 and TRBJ2-1; TRBD2 aligns across 12 bases. Germline CDR1 is SGHTA and CDR2 is FQGNSA. This CDR3 spans 16 amino acids. Trimming took 3 bases from V and 5 from J; bases not matched to a gene: 5. DNA of the CDR3: TGTGCCAGCAGCTTCTCTAGCGGGAGGGCCGACAATGAGCAGTTCTTC. The encoded protein is CASSFSSGRADNEQFF.

This clonotype has only a few counts. DNA of the CDR3: TGTGCCAGCCTCACGGGACTAAGCGGGAGGTTCGATGAGCAGTTCTTC. The encoded protein is CASLTGLSGRFDEQFF. The chain uses TRBV5-5 and TRBJ2-1; TRBD2 aligns across 9 bases. Germline V lookup: CDR1 SGHKS, CDR2 YYEKEE (reference sequence). The CDR3 loop spans 16 amino acids. With V trimmed by 7 bases and J by 8 bases, 16 bases remained unmatched.

This clonotype was detected many times. The chain joins TRBV29-1 to TRBJ2-1; D ambiguous. The V end was cut by 7 bases, the J end by 2 bases, with 15 bases between. The CDR3 has 14 residues. Germline values: CDR1 SQVTM, CDR2 ANQGSEA. CDR3 protein: CSAEDPWAYNEQFF. The DNA of the CDR3 is TGCAGCGCCGAGGACCCCTGGGCCTACAATGAGCAGTTCTTC.

The DNA of the CDR3 is TGTGCCAGGAAAGGACGGCTGAACACTGAAGCTTTCTTT. Its protein product is CARKGRLNTEAFF. The V gene is TRBV6-4, the J gene TRBJ1-1; D is ambiguous. This CDR3 comprises 13 residues. From germline, CDR1 is MRHNA and CDR2 SNTAGT. V lost 9 bases to trimming and J lost 0 bases, with 11 bases between them.

In this sample, this clonotype turned up many times. V gene TRBV20-1 combines with J gene TRBJ1-2; maybe TRBD1 (6 bases). Trimming took 0 bases from V and 4 from J, leaving 15 bases between them. CDR1 is DFQATT and CDR2 is SNEGSKA in the germline V gene (reference sequence). The CDR3 consists of 15 residues. The CDR3 protein is CSARDRGGEVYGYTF. CDR3 sequence (DNA): TGCAGTGCTAGAGATCGGGGGGGCGAGGTCTATGGCTACACCTTC.

Notes on this clonotype: The junction shows a germline mismatch at one end, possibly a read error. This chain joins TRBV3-1 and TRBJ2-7, with a tentative D call TRBD1 (7 bases). Per the germline V gene, CDR1 is LGHDT and CDR2 is YNNKEL (reference sequence). This CDR3 is 16 amino acids long. The chain's CDR3 is CAGSQDGGDSSYEQYF. In DNA form, the CDR3 reads TGTGCCGGCAGCCAAGACGGAGGGGACAGTTCCTACGAGCAGTACTTC.

This clonotype was seen repeatedly, ten times or more. The V call is TRBV4-2, the J call TRBJ1-1; D is possibly TRBD1 (6 bases). V lost 2 bases to trimming and J lost 3 bases, with 19 bases between them. The CDR3 runs 17 residues. Germline values: CDR1 LGHNA, CDR2 YNFKEQ. Written as DNA, the CDR3 is TGTGCCAGCAGCCAAAGAGGCACCGCGGGGGGCCACACTGAAGCTTTCTTT. As protein: CASSQRGTAGGHTEAFF.

This clonotype was detected ten times or more. This sequence joins TRBV29-1 and TRBJ2-3; D uncertain. The V end lost 5 bases, the J end lost 2 bases, and 14 bases lay between the germline ends. Germline loops: CDR1 SQVTM, CDR2 ANQGSEA. The CDR3 is 14 amino acids. The CDR3 region is CSVSEQRTTDTQYF. The CDR3, as DNA: TGCAGCGTTTCCGAACAGAGGACCACAGATACGCAGTATTTT.

V gene TRBV7-2 combines with J gene TRBJ2-5; weak D call: TRBD2 (5 bases). CDR3 length equals 11 residues. Germline V gives CDR1 SGHTA, CDR2 FQGNSA. The germline V and J ends were trimmed by 2 bases and 9 bases, with 7 bases remaining between them. CDR3 bases: TGTGCCAGCAGCTTACTCGGGGCCCAGTACTTC. Residues: CASSLLGAQYF.

This clonotype occurred a few times. The chain has TRBV6-1 and TRBJ1-2; D gene ambiguous. CDR1 is MNHNS and CDR2 is SASEGT in the germline V gene. The CDR3 covers 16 residues. Trimming shortened V by 6 bases and J by 4 bases, and 21 bases separated the two germline ends. The CDR3 region is CASSLDTWSSAYGYTF. DNA of the CDR3: TGTGCCAGCAGCCTCGACACCTGGAGTTCGGCCTATGGCTACACCTTC.

This clonotype was observed many times. The chain carries TRBV12-3 or TRBV12-4 and TRBJ2-5; D gene unclear. The CDR3 consists of 14 residues. Trimming removed 1 base from V and 5 bases from J, with 11 bases in between. The CDR3 DNA is TGTGCCAGCAGTTTAGTAAGGAGAAAGGAGACCCAGTACTTC. Amino acid sequence: CASSLVRRKETQYF.

Here the CDR3 reads CASSLGPGQHYNEQFF. The CDR3 region has the DNA TGTGCCAGCAGTCTAGGTCCGGGACAGCACTACAATGAGCAGTTCTTC. The V gene is TRBV27, the J gene TRBJ2-1; 7 bases agree with TRBD1. Germline CDR1 and CDR2: MNHEY and SMNVEV (reference sequence). Unmatched junction bases numbered 10, after V lost 5 bases and J lost 3 bases. This CDR3 spans 16 amino acids.

This clonotype has ten or more counts. V usage is TRBV5-1 and J usage is TRBJ2-1; 8 nucleotides align to TRBD2. The J segment lost 3 bases and the V segment lost 4 bases, leaving 15 bases of the junction unmatched. CDR3 length: 18 amino acids. Germline V CDR1 and CDR2: SGHRS, YFSETQ. In DNA, the CDR3 is TGCGCCAGCAGCCTTCCACAGCGGGAGTCCCTACACTACAATGAGCAGTTCTTC. Translated, it gives CASSLPQRESLHYNEQFF.

There are many counts of this clonotype. The chain has TRBV20-1 and TRBJ2-5; 12 bases agree with TRBD1. The trim removed 6 bases at V and 5 bases at J, leaving 4 bases unmatched. CDR1 and CDR2 from the germline V gene are DFQATT and SNEGSKA (reference sequence). The CDR3 is made up of 13 amino acids. CDR3 nucleotide sequence: TGCAGTGCAACGGGACAGGGGGCGGAGACCCAGTACTTC. It codes for CSATGQGAETQYF.

This clonotype was seen a handful of times. V is TRBV14 and J is TRBJ2-3; possible D gene TRBD2, 6 bases. CDR3 size: 15 residues. Trimming shortened V by 6 bases and J by 2 bases, and 15 bases separated the two germline ends. Germline lookup yields CDR1 SGHDN and CDR2 FVKESK. The CDR3 reads CASSVGRQHTDTQYF. CDR3 bases: TGTGCCAGCAGTGTTGGGAGGCAACACACAGATACGCAGTATTTT.

This clonotype was counted only a few times. The rearrangement links TRBV27 to TRBJ2-5, with 8 bases lining up with TRBD1. CDR1 is MNHEY and CDR2 is SMNVEV in the germline V gene (reference sequence). The J segment lost 1 base and the V segment lost 6 bases, leaving 4 bases of the junction unmatched. The CDR3 covers 14 residues. This chain's CDR3 is CASRKTGVQETQYF. CDR3 nucleotides: TGTGCCAGCAGAAAGACAGGGGTCCAAGAGACCCAGTACTTC.

This clonotype was detected many times. The V and J genes are TRBV11-2 and TRBJ1-2, with TRBD1 as a possible D gene (6 bases). Between the trimmed V and J ends, which lost 5 bases and 5 bases, there was a span of 12 bases. The germline CDR1 and CDR2 sequences are SGHAT and FQNNGV. CDR3 length: 13 residues. The CDR3 bases are TGTGCCAGCAGCCCCGGGGGCCAATATGGCTACACCTTC. Protein product: CASSPGGQYGYTF.

This clonotype showed up just once. Only one base separates this from a far larger clonotype, so it likely reflects a read error. The chain links TRBV18 to TRBJ2-5, with D maybe TRBD2 (5 bases). The DNA end is more similar to TRBJ2-1, so the J call may be wrong. CDR1 KGHSH and CDR2 LQKENI come from the germline V gene. CDR3 size: 13 residues. The CDR3 region has the DNA TGTGCCAGCTCACCAATTCAAGCGGATGGGCAGTTCTTC. It yields the protein CASSPIQADGQFF.

This clonotype was picked up many times. The genes are TRBV5-1 and TRBJ2-1; D ambiguous. The V end lost 4 bases, the J end lost 8 bases, and 10 bases lay between the germline ends. The germline V gene has CDR1 SGHRS and CDR2 YFSETQ. The CDR3 contains 12 residues. CDR3 coding DNA: TGCGCCAGCAGCGGTCTAGTACATGAGCAGTTCTTC. Encoded protein: CASSGLVHEQFF.

V gene TRBV28 combines with J gene TRBJ2-1; 10 bases are shared with TRBD2. V trimming: 6 bases; J trimming: 4 bases; junction bases outside the gene matches: 9. The CDR3 contains 16 residues. Germline V gene lookup returns CDR1 MDHEN and CDR2 SYDVKM. The CDR3 coding sequence is TGTGCCAGCAGACCCAGGACTAGCGGAACTTACAATGAGCAGTTCTTC. As protein: CASRPRTSGTYNEQFF.

This clonotype was seen repeatedly, ten times or more. V and J are TRBV28 and TRBJ1-2; unclear D gene. V was cut by 3 bases and J by 4 bases, with 9 bases left in between. Per germline, CDR1 MDHEN and CDR2 SYDVKM. The CDR3 has 13 amino acids. DNA of the CDR3: TGTGCCAGCAGTTTCGGACGGACCTATGGCTACACCTTC. Its translation: CASSFGRTYGYTF.

This clonotype was seen at least ten times. A much more abundant neighbour one base away suggests this may be a read error. This chain joins TRBV27 and TRBJ1-1; D remains ambiguous. CDR3 length: 13 residues. Trimming took off 2 bases at V and 3 bases at J, with 7 bases between the two ends. In germline, CDR1 is MNHEY, CDR2 SMNVEV (reference sequence). CDR3: CASSLGEDTEAFF. The CDR3 DNA reads as TGTGCCAGCAGTTTAGGAGAGGACACTGAAGCTTTCTTT.

This clonotype has at least ten counts. The chain recombines TRBV3-1 with TRBJ2-1; TRBD2 aligns across 15 bases. This CDR3 comprises 17 residues. J gave up 6 bases and V 4 bases, and 7 bases lay outside the gene matches. Germline V CDR1 and CDR2: LGHDT, YNNKEL (reference sequence). The CDR3 DNA sequence: TGTGCCAGCAGCCGAGGACTAGCGGGAGGGTTTGGCAATGAGCAGTTCTTC. It yields the protein CASSRGLAGGFGNEQFF.